The 2 T cell receptor beta chains below all came from one sample that was sequenced in a study of blood T cell repertoires in COVID-19. The repertoire was sequenced with immunoSEQ multiplex PCR; TCRdb's copy has only in-frame clones and lacks some. Of 90,000 to 130,000 clones in the sample, approximately 80% were seen once. The specimen sequenced was peripheral blood. These receptors were collected from a woman in her 70s with acute or convalescent COVID-19.

There are a few counts of this clone. The rearrangement uses TRBV11-1 and TRBJ2-7, with TRBD1 matching 7 bases. The CDR3 extends over 15 amino acids. With V trimmed by 1 base and J by 5 bases, 8 bases remained unmatched. From germline, CDR1 is SGHAT and CDR2 FQDESV (reference sequence). For the CDR3, the DNA is TGTGCCAGCAGCTTAGGGACAGGCCACTTGGACGAGCAGTACTTC. It yields the protein CASSLGTGHLDEQYF.

This clone showed up just once. This specimen includes other DNA sequences encoding the same CDR3. The chain links TRBV11-3 to TRBJ1-1; 8 bases agree with TRBD1. Trimming cost V 3 bases and J 3 bases; bases outside gene matches: 0. The CDR3 length is 13 residues. In germline, CDR1 is SGHNT, CDR2 YENEEA. CDR3 DNA sequence: TGTGCCAGCAGCTTGGGACAGGACACTGAAGCTTTCTTT. Encoded protein: CASSLGQDTEAFF.